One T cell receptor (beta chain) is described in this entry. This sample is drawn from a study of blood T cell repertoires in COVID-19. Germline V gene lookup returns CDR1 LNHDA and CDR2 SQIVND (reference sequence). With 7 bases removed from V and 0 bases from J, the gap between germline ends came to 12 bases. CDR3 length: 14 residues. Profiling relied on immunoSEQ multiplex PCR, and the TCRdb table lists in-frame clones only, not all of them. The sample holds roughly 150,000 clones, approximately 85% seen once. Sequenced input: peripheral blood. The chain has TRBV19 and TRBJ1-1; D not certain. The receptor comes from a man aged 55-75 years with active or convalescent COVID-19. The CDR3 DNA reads TGTGCCAGTACGGGAAGGTCCATGAACACTGAAGCTTTCTTT. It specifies CASTGRSMNTEAFF.